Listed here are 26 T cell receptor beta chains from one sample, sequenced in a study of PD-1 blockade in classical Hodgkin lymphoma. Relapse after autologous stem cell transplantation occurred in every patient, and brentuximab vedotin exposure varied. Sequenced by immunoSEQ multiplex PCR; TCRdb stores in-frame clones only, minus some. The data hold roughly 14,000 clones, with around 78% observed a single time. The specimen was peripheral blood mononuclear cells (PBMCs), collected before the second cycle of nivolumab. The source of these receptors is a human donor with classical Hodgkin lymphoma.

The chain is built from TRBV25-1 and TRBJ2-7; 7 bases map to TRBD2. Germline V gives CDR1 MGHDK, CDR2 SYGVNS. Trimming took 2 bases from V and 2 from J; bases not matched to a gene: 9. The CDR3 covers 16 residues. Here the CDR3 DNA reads TGTGCCAGCAGTGAAAGGAGGACGGGGGGAACCTACGAGCAGTACTTC. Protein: CASSERRTGGTYEQYF.

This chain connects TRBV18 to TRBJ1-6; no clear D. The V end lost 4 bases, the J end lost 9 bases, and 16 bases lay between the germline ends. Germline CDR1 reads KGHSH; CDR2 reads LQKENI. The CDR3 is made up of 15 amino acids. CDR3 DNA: TGTGCCAGCTCACGGGGAGGGTTCCACGGTTCACCCCTCCACTTT. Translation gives CASSRGGFHGSPLHF.

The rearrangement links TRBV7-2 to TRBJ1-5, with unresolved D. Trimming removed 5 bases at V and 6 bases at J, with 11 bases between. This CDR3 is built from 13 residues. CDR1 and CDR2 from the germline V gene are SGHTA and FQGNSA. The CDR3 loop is CASSPTGFQPQHF. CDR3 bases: TGTGCCAGCAGCCCCACGGGTTTTCAGCCCCAGCATTTT.

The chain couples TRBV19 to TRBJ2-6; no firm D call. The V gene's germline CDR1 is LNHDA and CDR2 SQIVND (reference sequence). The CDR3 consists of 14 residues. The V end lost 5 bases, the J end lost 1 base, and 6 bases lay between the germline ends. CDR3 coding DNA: TGTGCCAGTAGTGTGAAGTCTGGGGCCAACGTCCTGACTTTC. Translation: CASSVKSGANVLTF. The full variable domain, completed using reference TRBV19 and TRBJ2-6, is DGGITQSPKYLFRKEGQNVTLSCEQNLNHDAMYWYRQDPGQGLRLIYYSQIVNDFQKGDIAEGYSVSREKKESFPLTVTSAQKNPTAFYLCASSVKSGANVLTFGAGSRLTVL.

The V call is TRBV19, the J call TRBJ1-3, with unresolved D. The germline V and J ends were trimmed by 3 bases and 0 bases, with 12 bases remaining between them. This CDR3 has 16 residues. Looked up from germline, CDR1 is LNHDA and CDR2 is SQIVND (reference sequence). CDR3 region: CASSISRLSSGNTIYF. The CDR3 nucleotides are TGTGCCAGTAGTATTTCGAGGCTAAGCTCTGGAAACACCATATATTTT. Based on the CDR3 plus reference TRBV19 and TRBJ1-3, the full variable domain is DGGITQSPKYLFRKEGQNVTLSCEQNLNHDAMYWYRQDPGQGLRLIYYSQIVNDFQKGDIAEGYSVSREKKESFPLTVTSAQKNPTAFYLCASSISRLSSGNTIYFGEGSWLTVV.

The CDR3, as DNA: TGTGCCACCAGGTTTTCGGACAGTCTAGACCATGGCTACACCTTC. This translates into CATRFSDSLDHGYTF. The chain links TRBV15 to TRBJ1-2, with a weak D call TRBD1 (6 bases). From germline, CDR1 is LNHNV and CDR2 YYDKDF (reference sequence). V gave up 6 bases and J gave up 6 bases, with 20 bases separating them. The CDR3 consists of 15 residues.

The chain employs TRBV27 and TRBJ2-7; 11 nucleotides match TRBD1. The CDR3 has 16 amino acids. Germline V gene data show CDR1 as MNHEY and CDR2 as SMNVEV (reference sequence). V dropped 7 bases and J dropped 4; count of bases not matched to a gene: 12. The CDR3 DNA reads TGTGCCAGCAACGAGCACCGGACAGGGGGCGGGTACGAGCAGTACTTC. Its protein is CASNEHRTGGGYEQYF.

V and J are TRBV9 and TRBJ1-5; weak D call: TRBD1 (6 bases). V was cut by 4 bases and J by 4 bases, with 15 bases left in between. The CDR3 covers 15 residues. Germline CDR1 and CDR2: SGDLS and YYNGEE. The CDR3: CASSRVGGSNQPQHF. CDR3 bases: TGTGCCAGCAGCCGAGTCGGGGGCTCAAATCAGCCCCAGCATTTT. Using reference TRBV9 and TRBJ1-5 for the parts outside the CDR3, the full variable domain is DSGVTQTPKHLITATGQRVTLRCSPRSGDLSVYWYQQSLDQGLQFLIQYYNGEERAKGNILERFSAQQFPDLHSELNLSSLELGDSALYFCASSRVGGSNQPQHFGDGTRLSIL.

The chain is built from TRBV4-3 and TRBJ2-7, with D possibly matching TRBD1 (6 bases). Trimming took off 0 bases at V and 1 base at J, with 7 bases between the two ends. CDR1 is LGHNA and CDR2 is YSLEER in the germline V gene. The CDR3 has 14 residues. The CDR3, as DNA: TGCGCCAGCAGCCAAGACAGGGGATCCTACGAGCAGTACTTC. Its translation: CASSQDRGSYEQYF.

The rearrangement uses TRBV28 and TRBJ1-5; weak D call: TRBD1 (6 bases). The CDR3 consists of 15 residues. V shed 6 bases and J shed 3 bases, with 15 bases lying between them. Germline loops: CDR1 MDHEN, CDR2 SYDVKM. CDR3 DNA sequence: TGTGCCAGCAGCGGACAGAGGACCTACAATCAGCCCCAGCATTTT. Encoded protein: CASSGQRTYNQPQHF.

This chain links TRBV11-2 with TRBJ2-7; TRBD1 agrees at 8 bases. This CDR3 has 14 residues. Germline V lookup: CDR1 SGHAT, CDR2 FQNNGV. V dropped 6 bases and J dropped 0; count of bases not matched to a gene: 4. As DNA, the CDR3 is TGTGCCAGCAGGGGACAGGTCGGCTCCTACGAGCAGTACTTC. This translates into CASRGQVGSYEQYF. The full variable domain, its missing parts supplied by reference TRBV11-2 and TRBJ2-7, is EAGVAQSPRYKIIEKRQSVAFWCNPISGHATLYWYQQILGQGPKLLIQFQNNGVVDDSQLPKDRFSAERLKGVDSTLKIQPAKLEDSAVYLCASRGQVGSYEQYFGPGTRLTVT.

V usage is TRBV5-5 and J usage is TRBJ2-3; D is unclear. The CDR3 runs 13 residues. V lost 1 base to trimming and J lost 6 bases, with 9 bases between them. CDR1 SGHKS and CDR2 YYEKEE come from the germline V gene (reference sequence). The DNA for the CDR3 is TGTGCCAGCAGCTTGCTTAGCTTGGATACGCAGTATTTT. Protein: CASSLLSLDTQYF.

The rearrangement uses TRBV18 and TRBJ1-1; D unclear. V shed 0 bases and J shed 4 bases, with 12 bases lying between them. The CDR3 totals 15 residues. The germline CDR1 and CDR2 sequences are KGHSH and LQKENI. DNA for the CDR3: TGTGCCAGCTCACCACCATCCGGGGTAGTCACTGAAGCTTTCTTT. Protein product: CASSPPSGVVTEAFF.

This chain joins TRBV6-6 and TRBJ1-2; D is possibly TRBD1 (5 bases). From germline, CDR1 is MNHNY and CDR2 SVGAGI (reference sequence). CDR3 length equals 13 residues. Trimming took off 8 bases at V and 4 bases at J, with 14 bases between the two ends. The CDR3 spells CASSPPGPYGYTF. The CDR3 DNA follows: TGTGCCAGCTCCCCCCCGGGGCCCTATGGCTACACCTTC.

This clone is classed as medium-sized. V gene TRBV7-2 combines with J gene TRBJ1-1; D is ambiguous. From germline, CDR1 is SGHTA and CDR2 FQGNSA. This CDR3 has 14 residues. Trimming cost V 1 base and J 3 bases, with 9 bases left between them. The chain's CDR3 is CASSLGRADTEAFF. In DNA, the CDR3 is TGTGCCAGCAGCTTAGGAAGGGCGGACACTGAAGCTTTCTTT.

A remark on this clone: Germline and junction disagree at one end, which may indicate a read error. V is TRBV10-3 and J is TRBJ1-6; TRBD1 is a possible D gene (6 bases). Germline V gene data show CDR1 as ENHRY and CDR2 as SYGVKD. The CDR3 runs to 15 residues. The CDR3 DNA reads TGTGCTATCAAAACAGGGCAGGGCGATAATTCACCCCTCCACTTT. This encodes CAIKTGQGDNSPLHF.

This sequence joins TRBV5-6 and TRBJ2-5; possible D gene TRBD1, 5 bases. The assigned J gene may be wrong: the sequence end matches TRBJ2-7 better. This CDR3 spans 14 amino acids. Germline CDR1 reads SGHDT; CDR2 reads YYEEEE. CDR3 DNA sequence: TGTGCCAGCAGCTTGGACAGGAGCTCCTACGAGCAGTACTTC. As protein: CASSLDRSSYEQYF.

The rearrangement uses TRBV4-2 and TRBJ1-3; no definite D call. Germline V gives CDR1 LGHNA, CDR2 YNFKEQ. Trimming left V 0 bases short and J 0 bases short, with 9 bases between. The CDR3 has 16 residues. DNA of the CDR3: TGTGCCAGCAGCCAAGATAGGGCATTCTCTGGAAACACCATATATTTT. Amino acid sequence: CASSQDRAFSGNTIYF.

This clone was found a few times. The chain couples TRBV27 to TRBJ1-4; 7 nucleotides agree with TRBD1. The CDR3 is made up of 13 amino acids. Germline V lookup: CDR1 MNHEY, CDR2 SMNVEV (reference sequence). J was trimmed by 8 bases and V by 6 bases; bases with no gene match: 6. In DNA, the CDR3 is TGTGCCAGCAGGACAGGGACCGGCGAAAAACTGTTTTTT. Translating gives CASRTGTGEKLFF.

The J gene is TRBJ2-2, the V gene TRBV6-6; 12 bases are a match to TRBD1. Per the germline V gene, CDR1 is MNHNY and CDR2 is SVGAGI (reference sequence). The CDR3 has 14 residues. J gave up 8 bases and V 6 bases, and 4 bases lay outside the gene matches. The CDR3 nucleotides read TGTGCCAGCAGGGGACAGGGGGCAGGTGGGGAGCTGTTTTTT. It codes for CASRGQGAGGELFF.

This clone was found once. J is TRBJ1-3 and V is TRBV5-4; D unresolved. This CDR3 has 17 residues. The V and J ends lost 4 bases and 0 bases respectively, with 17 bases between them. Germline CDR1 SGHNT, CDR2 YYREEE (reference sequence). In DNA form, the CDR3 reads TGTGCCAGCAGCCTTGGAGGGTTCGGAATCTCTGGAAACACCATATATTTT. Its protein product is CASSLGGFGISGNTIYF.

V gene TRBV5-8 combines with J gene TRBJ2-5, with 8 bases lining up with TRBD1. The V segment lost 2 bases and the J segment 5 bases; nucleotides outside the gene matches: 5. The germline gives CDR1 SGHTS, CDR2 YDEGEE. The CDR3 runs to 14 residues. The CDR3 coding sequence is TGTGCCAGCAGCTTAGGACAGGGAAAGGAGACCCAGTACTTC. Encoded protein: CASSLGQGKETQYF.

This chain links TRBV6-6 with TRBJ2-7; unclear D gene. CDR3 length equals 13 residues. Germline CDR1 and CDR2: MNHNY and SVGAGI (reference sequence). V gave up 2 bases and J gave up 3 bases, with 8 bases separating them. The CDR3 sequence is CASSYVLYYEQYF. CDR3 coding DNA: TGTGCCAGCAGTTACGTGTTATACTACGAGCAGTACTTC.

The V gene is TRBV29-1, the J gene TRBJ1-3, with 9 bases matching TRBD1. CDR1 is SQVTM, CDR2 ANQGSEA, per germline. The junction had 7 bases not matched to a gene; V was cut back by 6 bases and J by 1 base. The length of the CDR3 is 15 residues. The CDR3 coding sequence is TGCAGCGTGCGTCCCGGGACAGGGTCTGGAAACACCATATATTTT. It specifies CSVRPGTGSGNTIYF.

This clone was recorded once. The CDR3 DNA sequence: TGTGCCAGCAGCTTGTGGCGGGGGACAACATTAGAGACCCAGTACTTC. This codes for CASSLWRGTTLETQYF. V usage is TRBV7-8 and J usage is TRBJ2-5; TRBD2 might be the D (7 bases). This CDR3 spans 16 amino acids. With 3 bases removed from V and 4 bases from J, the gap between germline ends came to 18 bases. Germline V gene data show CDR1 as SGHVS and CDR2 as FQNEAQ.

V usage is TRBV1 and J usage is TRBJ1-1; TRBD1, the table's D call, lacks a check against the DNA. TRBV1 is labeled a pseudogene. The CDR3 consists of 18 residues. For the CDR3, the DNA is TGCACCAGCAGCCAAGATAAAGGGGCTGATCTCATGAACACTGAAGCTTTCTTT. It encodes CTSSQDKGADLMNTEAFF.